This T cell receptor (beta chain) came from a study of T cells in Graves' hyperthyroidism and ophthalmopathy. Germline V gene sequence: CDR1 SGDLS, CDR2 YYNGEE. This CDR3 is 15 amino acids long. Trimming at V came to 3 bases and at J to 4 bases, leaving 5 bases not matched to a gene. Amplified TCR beta CDR3 regions derived from RNA transcripts. The TCR CDR3 was amplified in a first-round RT-PCR using the HTBI primer set. One entry per CDR3 protein, called by TCRdb with MiXCR from the multiplex PCR reads. The sample holds roughly 30,000 distinct CDR3 sequences, roughly 45% seen once. This chain connects TRBV9 to TRBJ1-5; TRBD1 aligns across 9 bases. The sequencing input was blood. This receptor was taken from a woman aged 30 to 39 with Graves' hyperthyroidism. CDR3 loop: CASSGPGQGNQPQHF. For the CDR3, the DNA is TGTGCCAGCAGCGGACCGGGACAGGGTAATCAGCCCCAGCATTTT.